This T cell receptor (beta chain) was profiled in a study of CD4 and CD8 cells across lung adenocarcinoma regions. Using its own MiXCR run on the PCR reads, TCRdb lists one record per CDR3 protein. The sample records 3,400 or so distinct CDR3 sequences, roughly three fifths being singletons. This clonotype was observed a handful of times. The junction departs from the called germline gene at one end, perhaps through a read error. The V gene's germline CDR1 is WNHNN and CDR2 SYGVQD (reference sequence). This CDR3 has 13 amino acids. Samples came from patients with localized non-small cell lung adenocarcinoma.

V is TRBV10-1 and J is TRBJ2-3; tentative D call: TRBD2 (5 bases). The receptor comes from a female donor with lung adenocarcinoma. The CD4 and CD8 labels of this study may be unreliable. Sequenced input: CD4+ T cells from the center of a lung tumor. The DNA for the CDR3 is TGCGCCACCGAACTAGAAGGTCAAGATACGCAGTATTTC. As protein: CATELEGQDTQYF.